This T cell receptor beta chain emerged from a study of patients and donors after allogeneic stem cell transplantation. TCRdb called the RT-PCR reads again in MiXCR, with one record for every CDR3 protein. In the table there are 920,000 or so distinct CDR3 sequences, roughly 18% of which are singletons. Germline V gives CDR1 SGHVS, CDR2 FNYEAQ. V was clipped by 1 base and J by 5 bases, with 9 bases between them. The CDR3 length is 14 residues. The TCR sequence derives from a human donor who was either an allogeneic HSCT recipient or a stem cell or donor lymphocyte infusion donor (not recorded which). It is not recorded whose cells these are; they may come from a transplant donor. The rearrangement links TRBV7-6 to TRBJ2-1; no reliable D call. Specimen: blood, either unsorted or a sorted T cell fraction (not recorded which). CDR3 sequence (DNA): TGTGCCAGCAGCTTAGAACTCAAAAACAATGAGCAGTTCTTC. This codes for CASSLELKNNEQFF. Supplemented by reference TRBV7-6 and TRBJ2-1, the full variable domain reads GAGVSQSPRYKVTKRGQDVALRCDPISGHVSLYWYRQALGQGPEFLTYFNYEAQQDKSGLPNDRFSAERPEGSISTLTIQRTEQRDSAMYRCASSLELKNNEQFFGPGTRLTVL.